The present entry profiles one T cell receptor (beta chain) with its context. This clone was detected only once. Its antigen specificity is not known. No base-level quality is on record; no much larger clone is a single base apart. This specimen comes from a study of blood T cell repertoires in COVID-19 (dated by TCRdb to about 2020). Study-level background: Collaborator samples came from the United States, Italy and Spain and covered acute and convalescent phases of COVID-19. HLA class I and class II types, where available, came from metadata supplied by the sample provider rather than from assay-based typing. The prospective study material was composed of cDNA or gDNA derived from T cells, B-cell-depleted T cells, or PBMCs. A freely available public database, intended as a resource for researchers studying the immune response to SARS-CoV-2, is where the repertoires were released. The samples were drawn from two sources: the first 160 participants of the ongoing ImmuneRACE study, and approximately 1,300 subjects contributed by 6 global collaborators. Deeply sampled blood TCRbeta repertoires from subjects exposed to, actively infected with, or recovered from COVID-19 were included in the dataset. Sample metadata almost always included a de-identified subject ID, COVID-19 status, age in years and sex.

Taken from cysteine to phenylalanine, the CDR3 has 13 residues. Only the CDR3 DNA is retained, 39 bases long and in frame from the first base. The junction shows trimming of 1 base on V and 8 bases on J, plus 9 bases between the germline ends. CDR1 and CDR2 are drawn from the germline V gene (reference sequence): LNHDA, SQIVND. Study-level results and caveats: How much clinical and demographic metadata was included differed by source and by participant, and the metadata was provided uncurated.

Collaborating institutions collected whole blood in K2EDTA tubes following their own protocols. For TCRbeta analysis, collaborator samples were shipped as frozen whole blood, as isolated PBMCs, or as DNA extracted from either sample type. TCRbeta CDR3 regions were amplified from genomic DNA using the immunoSEQ Assay, a bias-controlled multiplex PCR. The authors' analysis ran thus. The number of nucleated cells in each sample was estimated by amplification of reference gene primers within the assay. Sequence reads were collapsed and filtered to measure the absolute abundance of every unique TCRbeta CDR3 rearrangement. Productive Simpson clonality was computed per sample as the square root of Simpson's diversity index over productive rearrangements. TCRdb carries this immuneACCESS record with in-frame sequences only. Its versions omit some clonotypes, under half of them owing to an unresolved V gene in the studies checked, with the rest unexplained. The V and J calls and clone size are taken from that table; D and trimming were inferred from the DNA. The sample table records around 200,000 clones; more than 75% of these occur just once. Of the sample, nearly 4.5% is held by the ten largest clones.

This chain joins TRBV19 to TRBJ1-5, with no reliable assignment of the D segment. The TCR originated in a man in his forties or fifties with acute or convalescent COVID-19. Sample: peripheral blood. The CDR3 reads as follows: CASSIGIREPQHF. The DNA is TGTGCCAGTAGTATAGGGATACGGGAGCCCCAGCATTTT.